These 14 T cell receptor beta chains share one sample of origin, sequenced in a study of memory CD4+ T cells and cytomegalovirus serostatus. Single viable CD3+CD4+CD8-CD45RO+ cells were sorted as the memory CD4+ T cells. The repertoire was sequenced with immunoSEQ multiplex PCR; TCRdb's copy has only in-frame clones and lacks some. The sample holds roughly 56,000 clones, 82% seen once. The sequencing input was memory CD4+ T cells from blood. These receptors all stem from an adult in good health and CMV-seronegative.

The rearrangement links TRBV19 to TRBJ1-5, with a tentative D call TRBD1 (5 bases). V shed 5 bases and J shed 7 bases, with 24 bases lying between them. Germline V lookup: CDR1 LNHDA, CDR2 SQIVND (reference sequence). There are 17 residues in the CDR3. CDR3 residues: CASSQRHRKEGKQPQHF. The CDR3 nucleotides read TGTGCCAGTAGTCAAAGGCACAGGAAAGAAGGAAAACAGCCCCAGCATTTT. Full variable domain (missing parts from reference TRBV19 and TRBJ1-5): DGGITQSPKYLFRKEGQNVTLSCEQNLNHDAMYWYRQDPGQGLRLIYYSQIVNDFQKGDIAEGYSVSREKKESFPLTVTSAQKNPTAFYLCASSQRHRKEGKQPQHFGDGTRLSIL.

This chain links TRBV5-4 with TRBJ2-5, with D tentatively TRBD1 or TRBD2 (5 bases each). The CDR3 consists of 13 residues. V shed 1 base and J shed 3 bases, with 7 bases lying between them. The germline gives CDR1 SGHNT, CDR2 YYREEE (reference sequence). The CDR3 DNA is TGTGCCAGCAGCTTGAGAGGGGAAGAGACCCAGTACTTC. Amino acids: CASSLRGEETQYF. The complete variable domain, with remaining parts taken from reference TRBV5-4 and TRBJ2-5, reads ETGVTQSPTHLIKTRGQQVTLRCSSQSGHNTVSWYQQALGQGPQFIFQYYREEENGRGNFPPRFSGLQFPNYSSELNVNALELDDSALYLCASSLRGEETQYFGPGTRLLVL.

The chain couples TRBV10-2 to TRBJ2-7; no clear D. Germline loops: CDR1 WSHSY, CDR2 SAAADI. The CDR3 is 14 amino acids. V gave up 5 bases and J gave up 0 bases, with 11 bases separating them. The DNA for the CDR3 is TGCGCCAGCAGTCGGAGCATCGACTCCTACGAGCAGTACTTC. This encodes CASSRSIDSYEQYF.

The V and J genes are TRBV10-1 and TRBJ1-1; tentative D call: TRBD1 (5 bases). Trimming stripped 10 bases from V and 6 bases from J, with 30 bases between. The germline gives CDR1 WNHNN, CDR2 SYGVQD (reference sequence). The CDR3 has 17 residues. The CDR3, as DNA: TGCGCCACCGATGCATTTCTCTTTCGGGGCGGGTATGCTGAAGCTTTCTTT. Protein product: CATDAFLFRGGYAEAFF.

The V call is TRBV5-4, the J call TRBJ1-6; the D is unclear. Per germline, CDR1 SGHNT and CDR2 YYREEE (reference sequence). The CDR3 runs to 15 residues. V shed 4 bases and J shed 7 bases, with 15 bases lying between them. The CDR3 region has the DNA TGTGCCAGCAGCACCGACCCTGCATTCAATTCACCCCTCCACTTT. As protein: CASSTDPAFNSPLHF.

The chain employs TRBV21-1 and TRBJ2-7; the D call TRBD2 from the table was never checked on the DNA. TRBV21-1 is described as a pseudogene. This CDR3 comprises 15 residues. As DNA, the CDR3 is TGTGCCAGCAGCCCCCATACCGCTAGCTCCTACGAGCAGTACTTC. This translates into CASSPHTASSYEQYF.

This sequence joins TRBV11-2 and TRBJ2-3, with a possible D match to TRBD1 (6 bases). The V end was cut by 1 base, the J end by 1 base, with 15 bases between. The CDR3 sequence is 17 residues long. Germline CDR1 SGHAT, CDR2 FQNNGV. The chain's CDR3 is CASSLGTGRKRTDTQYF. The CDR3, as DNA: TGTGCCAGCAGCTTAGGCACAGGGAGAAAGCGCACAGATACGCAGTATTTT.

The genes are TRBV7-2 and TRBJ1-3; D gene ambiguous. The CDR3 has 15 residues. From germline, CDR1 is SGHTA and CDR2 FQGNSA. Trimming cost V 3 bases and J 0 bases, with 9 bases left between them. The CDR3 sequence is CASSFSRGSGNTIYF. The DNA of the CDR3 is TGTGCCAGCAGCTTTTCGCGAGGCTCTGGAAACACCATATATTTT. Filled out from reference TRBV7-2 and TRBJ1-3, the complete variable domain reads GAGVSQSPSNKVTEKGKDVELRCDPISGHTALYWYRQSLGQGLEFLIYFQGNSAPDKSGLPSDRFSAERTGGSVSTLTIQRTQQEDSAVYLCASSFSRGSGNTIYFGEGSWLTVV.

J is TRBJ2-7 and V is TRBV19; D uncertain. V gave up 2 bases and J gave up 0 bases, with 11 bases separating them. Per the germline V gene, CDR1 is LNHDA and CDR2 is SQIVND (reference sequence). CDR3 length equals 15 residues. The CDR3 DNA follows: TGTGCCAGTAGTATAAGGCAGGCCAGCTCCTACGAGCAGTACTTC. Translating it yields CASSIRQASSYEQYF.

This clone was counted once. The V gene is TRBV7-8, the J gene TRBJ1-3, with D possibly being TRBD1 (5 bases). The V end was cut by 5 bases, the J end by 2 bases, with 16 bases between. This CDR3 region has 16 residues. The germline V gene encodes CDR1 SGHVS and CDR2 FQNEAQ. CDR3 in DNA: TGTGCCAGCAGCCCCTGGACCGGGACGACTGGAAACACCATATATTTT. The encoded protein is CASSPWTGTTGNTIYF.

V and J are TRBV11-3 and TRBJ2-3; D not resolved. This CDR3 has 12 amino acids. The ends were cut back, 5 bases at V and 4 bases at J, with 7 bases in the middle. Germline CDR1 SGHNT, CDR2 YENEEA. CDR3 bases: TGTGCCAGCAGCCTTAGGGCAGATACGCAGTATTTT. It translates to CASSLRADTQYF.

This clone has more than one count but fewer than ten. The V call is TRBV7-2, the J call TRBJ2-1, with 8 nucleotides matching TRBD2. Trimming cost V 1 base and J 16 bases; bases outside gene matches: 6. Per germline, CDR1 SGHTA and CDR2 FQGNSA. This CDR3 has 12 residues. CDR3 in DNA: TGTGCCAGCAGCTTAGTGGCGGGGGGACTATTCTTC. Its protein is CASSLVAGGLFF.

This clone showed up just once. The chain recombines TRBV6-1 with TRBJ2-3; no reliable D call. This CDR3 spans 14 amino acids. In germline, CDR1 is MNHNS, CDR2 SASEGT. Trimming cost V 1 base and J 7 bases, with 12 bases left between them. CDR3 loop: CASSEEPRSYTQYF. CDR3 coding DNA: TGTGCCAGCAGTGAAGAACCTCGCTCGTATACGCAGTATTTT.

The chain employs TRBV15 and TRBJ1-4, with 8 bases fitting TRBD1. V was pared by 4 bases and J by 5 bases, with 3 bases of the junction left unmatched. Germline assignment: CDR1 LNHNV and CDR2 YYDKDF (reference sequence). This CDR3 has 14 amino acids. CDR3 sequence: CATSTRTGNEKLFF. CDR3 in DNA: TGTGCCACCAGCACCCGGACAGGGAATGAAAAACTGTTTTTT.